These 10 T cell receptor beta chains came from one sample sequenced in a study of cytomegalovirus exposure and HLA in healthy donors. With 60 Vbeta and 13 Jbeta primers, the PCR was carried out. The table came from immunoSEQ multiplex PCR; TCRdb's copy has only in-frame clones and leaves some out. The sample gives some 170,000 clones, 80% to 85% of which show up once; roughly 4% is in the top ten. The sequencing input was PBMCs. These receptors were collected from a man aged 45-65 years in good health and CMV-seropositive.

V usage is TRBV7-2 and J usage is TRBJ2-1; 10 nucleotides match TRBD1. The germline gives CDR1 SGHTA, CDR2 FQGNSA. CDR3 size: 15 residues. V shed 3 bases, J shed 3 bases, and the junction held 2 bases outside the gene matches. CDR3 nucleotides: TGTGCCAGCAGCTTGGGACAGGGGAACTACAATGAGCAGTTCTTC. Its translation is CASSLGQGNYNEQFF. Drawing the rest from reference TRBV7-2 and TRBJ2-1, the complete variable domain is GAGVSQSPSNKVTEKGKDVELRCDPISGHTALYWYRQSLGQGLEFLIYFQGNSAPDKSGLPSDRFSAERTGGSVSTLTIQRTQQEDSAVYLCASSLGQGNYNEQFFGPGTRLTVL.

V is TRBV9 and J is TRBJ2-5, with 11 nucleotides matching TRBD1. The CDR3 contains 16 residues. Germline CDR1 and CDR2: SGDLS and YYNGEE. Trimming at V came to 4 bases and at J to 0 bases, leaving 5 bases not matched to a gene. The CDR3: CASSPRDRGYQETQYF. The CDR3 bases are TGTGCCAGCAGCCCCCGGGACAGGGGGTACCAAGAGACCCAGTACTTC.

This clone turned up a few times. The chain carries TRBV11-2 and TRBJ2-5, with 7 bases that match TRBD2. From germline, CDR1 is SGHAT and CDR2 FQNNGV. The trim removed 0 bases at V and 4 bases at J, leaving 8 bases unmatched. The CDR3 has 16 amino acids. The CDR3 reads CASSLEWEGKAETQYF. The CDR3 DNA follows: TGTGCCAGCAGCTTAGAATGGGAGGGGAAGGCAGAGACCCAGTACTTC.

This clone turned up a few times. The chain links TRBV4-2 to TRBJ1-3; D is unresolved. There are 16 residues in the CDR3. The germline V gene encodes CDR1 LGHNA and CDR2 YNFKEQ. The V end lost 0 bases, the J end lost 0 bases, and 9 bases lay between the germline ends. The CDR3 bases are TGTGCCAGCAGCCAAGACCCACGAGTCTCTGGAAACACCATATATTTT. It encodes CASSQDPRVSGNTIYF.

The chain couples TRBV4-2 to TRBJ2-5; 8 bases match TRBD2. The J call may be wrong; the DNA end is better matched by TRBJ2-7. The germline gives CDR1 LGHNA, CDR2 YNFKEQ. The CDR3 extends over 16 amino acids. In DNA form, the CDR3 reads TGTGCCAGCAGCCAAGGAATAGCGGGGAACTCCTACGAGCAGTACTTC. This encodes CASSQGIAGNSYEQYF.

This clone was recorded a few times. The CDR3 sequence: CASSQDPGRGQTEAFF. CDR3 bases: TGTGCCAGCAGCCAAGATCCGGGAAGGGGGCAAACTGAAGCTTTCTTT. The chain uses TRBV4-2 and TRBJ1-1, with TRBD1 identical over 7 bases. Germline CDR1 and CDR2: LGHNA and YNFKEQ. V dropped 0 bases and J dropped 5; count of bases not matched to a gene: 9. CDR3 size: 16 residues.

The chain joins TRBV7-8 to TRBJ2-2; TRBD1 matches at 10 bases. V shed 1 base, J shed 3 bases, and the junction held 5 bases outside the gene matches. CDR1 SGHVS and CDR2 FQNEAQ come from the germline V gene. The CDR3 covers 17 residues. The CDR3 is CASSLDGTGEDTGELFF. CDR3 nucleotides: TGTGCCAGCAGCTTAGATGGGACAGGGGAAGACACCGGGGAGCTGTTTTTT.

V gene TRBV6-1 combines with J gene TRBJ1-1; D is perhaps TRBD1 (6 bases). The CDR3 totals 13 residues. Germline V CDR1 and CDR2: MNHNS, SASEGT. V was trimmed by 8 bases and J by 3 bases, leaving 13 bases between them. CDR3 region: CASRGQSHTEAFF. The CDR3 DNA reads TGTGCCAGCCGAGGACAGTCCCACACTGAAGCTTTCTTT.

This clone has a single count. This chain uses TRBV9 with TRBJ2-7, with TRBD2 matching over 7 bases. The CDR3 is made up of 14 amino acids. With 4 bases clipped from V and 0 bases from J, the junction kept 4 bases outside the gene matches. CDR1 is SGDLS, CDR2 YYNGEE, per germline. CDR3 loop: CASSPSGGSYEQYF. CDR3 nucleotide sequence: TGTGCCAGCAGCCCCTCGGGAGGCTCCTACGAGCAGTACTTC.

This clone was counted a single time. The rearrangement uses TRBV28 and TRBJ2-7; the match to TRBD1 covers 7 bases. CDR1 is MDHEN and CDR2 is SYDVKM in the germline V gene. V lost 2 bases and J lost 0; bases outside the gene matches: 1. The CDR3 is 14 residues long. CDR3 amino acids: CASSLGTASYEQYF. The CDR3 DNA follows: TGTGCCAGCAGTTTAGGGACAGCCTCCTACGAGCAGTACTTC.